The next 10 T cell receptor beta chains were all read from a single sample in a study of T cell repertoires in cytomegalovirus infection. TCRdb used MiXCR to reprocess the reads, holding one entry per CDR3 protein. The repertoire holds 450,000 to 550,000 distinct CDR3 sequences, with about 15% as singletons. Sequencing was done on a sample of CD8+ T cells from PBMCs. Receptors originate from a human donor in good health (CMV status not recorded). Some clones in this sample may be carry-over from other donors' samples.

This clonotype has only a few counts. V gene TRBV27 combines with J gene TRBJ2-1; 7 positions agree with TRBD1. CDR3 length: 15 residues. V lost 6 bases, J lost 2 bases, and 7 bases stayed unmatched. Germline V CDR1 and CDR2: MNHEY, SMNVEV (reference sequence). CDR3 DNA: TGTGCCAGCAGCCTGGACAGGTCTACCTACAATGAGCAGTTCTTC. Translation gives CASSLDRSTYNEQFF.

This clonotype was counted only a few times. The chain joins TRBV12-3 or TRBV12-4 to TRBJ2-7; 8 positions agree with TRBD2. The CDR3 loop spans 15 amino acids. The trim removed 5 bases at V and 3 bases at J, leaving 9 bases unmatched. The chain's CDR3 is CASSTNGLAGYEQYF. CDR3 DNA sequence: TGTGCCAGCAGTACGAACGGACTAGCCGGCTACGAGCAGTACTTC.

To note about this clonotype: At one of its ends the junction is not consistent with the germline gene, which may arise from a read error. The rearrangement joins TRBV15 to TRBJ2-2, with a weak D call TRBD2 (6 bases). In germline, CDR1 is LNHNV, CDR2 YYDKDF (reference sequence). This CDR3 is built from 17 residues. CDR3 sequence: CATSKREAGSRTGVLFF. The CDR3 DNA is TGTGCCACCAGCAAGAGGGAGGCAGGGAGCAGGACCGGGGTGCTGTTTTTT.

This clonotype came up many times. As DNA, the CDR3 is TGTGCCAGTAGAGCCCGGGTAAACACTGAAGCTTTCTTT. Translated: CASRARVNTEAFF. This chain connects TRBV28 to TRBJ1-1; D is unclear. Trimming removed 9 bases at V and 2 bases at J, with 13 bases between. Germline V lookup: CDR1 MDHEN, CDR2 SYDVKM. The CDR3 is made up of 13 amino acids.

This clonotype has just a few counts. The chain joins TRBV27 to TRBJ1-1; 8 nucleotides agree with TRBD1. The length of the CDR3 is 15 residues. Germline V gene data show CDR1 as MNHEY and CDR2 as SMNVEV (reference sequence). V shed 6 bases, J shed 0 bases, and the junction held 6 bases outside the gene matches. DNA of the CDR3: TGTGCCAGCAGCCACAGGGGGGGGATGAACACTGAAGCTTTCTTT. Translation gives CASSHRGGMNTEAFF.

Comments on this clonotype: Given the absence of the conserved phenylalanine or tryptophan at the CDR3 end, a read error is likely. It is unclear where the CDR3 begins or ends on the DNA, so no DNA is shown, and the CDR3 is as TCRdb lists it. The V gene is TRBV27, the J gene TRBJ2-1; the table's D call, TRBD2, has no DNA check behind it. Termini included, the CDR3 measures 14 amino acids. Germline values: CDR1 MNHEY, CDR2 SMNVEV (reference sequence). CDR3 in amino acids: CASRTSGSMNEQCY.

At least ten counts were recorded for this clonotype. This chain links TRBV11-2 with TRBJ2-3; D may be TRBD1 (5 bases). The ends were cut back, 1 base at V and 4 bases at J, with 12 bases in the middle. CDR1 is SGHAT and CDR2 is FQNNGV in the germline V gene. The CDR3 consists of 15 residues. The CDR3 region is CASSLADRNPDTQYF. DNA for the CDR3: TGTGCCAGCAGCTTAGCAGACAGAAACCCAGATACGCAGTATTTT.

In the case of this clonotype: A read error may explain this, as a much larger clone is one base away. The chain uses TRBV7-3 and TRBJ2-3; 9 bases agree with TRBD2. The CDR3 is 15 amino acids. The germline CDR1 and CDR2 sequences are SGHTA and FQGTGA. The trim removed 5 bases at V and 3 bases at J, leaving 6 bases unmatched. The CDR3 loop reads CASSPSGGFTDTQYF. The CDR3, as DNA: TGTGCCAGCAGCCCCAGCGGGGGGTTTACAGATACGCAGTATTTT.

V and J are TRBV28 and TRBJ2-6; no reliable D call. With 3 bases removed from V and 2 bases from J, the gap between germline ends came to 14 bases. The CDR3 contains 17 residues. Germline assignment: CDR1 MDHEN and CDR2 SYDVKM. DNA for the CDR3: TGTGCCAGCAGTTTCTTTGGGATAGGGCCTGGGGCCAACGTCCTGACTTTC. Amino acids: CASSFFGIGPGANVLTF.

This clonotype was seen ten or more times. V is TRBV6-1 and J is TRBJ2-1; 9 nucleotides agree with TRBD2. Germline trimming cut 3 bases from V and 6 bases from J; bases unmatched to any gene: 9. CDR1 MNHNS and CDR2 SASEGT come from the germline V gene. The CDR3 extends over 16 amino acids. The chain's CDR3 is CASSDYSGRGGNEQFF. The DNA of the CDR3 is TGTGCCAGCAGTGACTATAGCGGGAGAGGGGGCAATGAGCAGTTCTTC.